This is a list of T cell receptor beta chains from one sample in a study of blood T cell repertoires in COVID-19. Assay used: immunoSEQ multiplex PCR; TCRdb lists only in-frame clones, some missing. The table lists around 140,000 clones, around 81% of them singletons. Sequencing input: peripheral blood. Receptors were obtained from a woman in her sixties or seventies with active or convalescent COVID-19. CDR3s include the opening cysteine and the closing phenylalanine or tryptophan. D genes are given only for firm matches. Size values are once, few and many counts, or a class for expanded clones, and some rows have none.

>.|TRBV6-5|TRBD2|TRBJ2-7
TGTGCCAGCATAAGCGGGACTGGCCCGTACTTC
CASISGTGPYF
>few|TRBV30|TRBD1|TRBJ1-2
TGTGCCTGGAGCACAACAGGGGGCCTTAGTGGCTACACCTTC
CAWSTTGGLSGYTF
>.|TRBV28|.|TRBJ2-1
TGTGCCAGCAGTTTGGACAGTTACAATGAGCAGTTCTTC
CASSLDSYNEQFF
>.|TRBV24-1|.|TRBJ2-3
TGTGCCACCAAGGGAGGATTTAGCACAGATACGCAGTATTTT
CATKGGFSTDTQYF
>.|TRBV3-1/TRBV3-2|TRBD1|TRBJ2-1
TGTGCCAGCAGCCATTTGGACAGGGGGAAGGGGAAGCAGTTCTTC
CASSHLDRGKGKQFF
>.|TRBV4-2|.|TRBJ2-3
TGTGCCAGCAGCCACCCCGAGAGGAAAGATACGCAGTATTTT
CASSHPERKDTQYF
>.|TRBV2|.|TRBJ1-1
TGTGCCAGCAGTGCATACAGGAACACTGAAGCTTTCTTT
CASSAYRNTEAFF
>.|TRBV29-1|.|TRBJ1-2
TGCAGCGCCGAAAGGGCGGGGGGCTATGGCTACACCTTC
CSAERAGGYGYTF
>.|TRBV5-4|.|TRBJ2-3
TGTGCCAGCAGCTTGGCCCGCGCGGGCCTTGGGGATACGCAGTATTTT
CASSLARAGLGDTQYF
>.|TRBV4-3|TRBD2|TRBJ2-1
TGCGCCAGCAGCCAAGCCATTGGGCGGGAGTGGTTCTTC
CASSQAIGREWFF
>.|TRBV6-2/TRBV6-3|TRBD1|TRBJ2-6
TGTGCCAGCAGCCCTGCCAGGCCTCCGGGACAGATTCTAGCTGGGGCCAACGTCCTGACTTTC
CASSPARPPGQILAGANVLTF
>few|TRBV29-1|.|TRBJ2-3
TGCAGCGTTGCTGACAGTGGCACAGATACGCAGTATTTT
CSVADSGTDTQYF
>.|TRBV24-1|TRBD2|TRBJ2-1
TGTGCCACCAGTGATCGGACTAGCGGGGGGGGCTACAATGAGCAGTTCTTC
CATSDRTSGGGYNEQFF
>.|TRBV7-9|TRBD1|TRBJ1-6
TGTGCCAGCAGCTCCTCGGACAGGTCTAATTCACCCCTCCACTTT
CASSSSDRSNSPLHF
>.|TRBV19|.|TRBJ1-1
TGTGCCAGTAGTATCGGGCAGGGGTACACTGAAGCTTTCTTT
CASSIGQGYTEAFF
>.|TRBV30|.|TRBJ1-5
TGTGCCTGGAACAGAGAAGGCAATCAGCCCCAGCATTTT
CAWNREGNQPQHF
>few|TRBV7-2|.|TRBJ1-3
TGTGCCAGCAGCTTAGGAGGCCAGGGAATCTCTGGAAACACCATATATTTT
CASSLGGQGISGNTIYF
>.|TRBV5-5|.|TRBJ2-1
TGTGCCAGCAGCTTTCATGGAGCAGTAAGCAATGAGCAGTTCTTC
CASSFHGAVSNEQFF
>.|TRBV9|.|TRBJ2-5
TGTGCCAGCAGCGTAGGAGGACTCCAAGCGGAGACCCAGTACTTC
CASSVGGLQAETQYF
>.|TRBV5-1|.|TRBJ1-1
TGCGCCAGCAGCTTGGGTGTACTCCAGGGGTCTGAAGCTTTCTTT
CASSLGVLQGSEAFF
>few|TRBV2|.|TRBJ2-2
TGTGCCAGCAAAGCCCTAAACACCGGGGAGCTGTTTTTT
CASKALNTGELFF
>few|TRBV7-9|.|TRBJ2-5
TGTGCCAGCAGCTCAAGGGTCAGGGGAGAGACCCAGTACTTC
CASSSRVRGETQYF
>once|TRBV6-5|.|TRBJ1-2
TGTGCCAGCGGTAGGACAGTCGTTAACTATGGCTACACCTTC
CASGRTVVNYGYTF
>.|TRBV19|.|TRBJ2-2
TGTGCCAGTAGTATAGGAGGGGGGGTCCTCGGCTGGGAGCTGTTTTTT
CASSIGGGVLGWELFF
>.|TRBV7-8|.|TRBJ2-1
TGTGCCAGCAGCTTAGGGGGAGCGGGTAATGAGCAGTTCTTC
CASSLGGAGNEQFF
>.|TRBV3-1/TRBV3-2|.|TRBJ2-2
TGTGCCAGCAGCCCCCGGGACTGGAATTCCGGGGAGCTGTTTTTT
CASSPRDWNSGELFF
>.|TRBV6-1|TRBD2|TRBJ2-3
TGTGCCAGCAGTGGGGAGGGGAAGGTAGCGAGCACAGATACGCAGTATTTT
CASSGEGKVASTDTQYF
>.|TRBV28|.|TRBJ1-1
TGTGCCAGCAGTTTACCCAGATATACCACTGAAGCTTTCTTT
CASSLPRYTTEAFF
>once|TRBV19|TRBD1|TRBJ1-3
TGTGCCAGTAGTTTCACCGGGACAGGGTACCCTTTGCCTGGAAACACCATATATTTT
CASSFTGTGYPLPGNTIYF
>.|TRBV3-1/TRBV3-2|TRBD1|TRBJ1-4
TGTGCCAGCAGCAGGGACAGTCTAAATGAAAAACTGTTTTTT
CASSRDSLNEKLFF
>.|TRBV5-1|TRBD2|TRBJ2-2
TGCGCCAGCAGCTTCCACCTAGCGGGGAAAAGGGGAGGCACCGGGGAGCTGTTTTTT
CASSFHLAGKRGGTGELFF
>.|TRBV5-1|TRBD2|TRBJ2-7
TGCGCCAGCAGCCAAGAAGGACTAGACACCTACGAGCAGTACTTC
CASSQEGLDTYEQYF
>.|TRBV7-2|TRBD2|TRBJ2-1
TGTGCCAGCAGCTTAGAGCTGGGGGGACTAGTGTTGGTTGATGAGCAGTTCTTC
CASSLELGGLVLVDEQFF
>.|TRBV18|TRBD1|TRBJ1-1
TGTGCCAGCTCAGCGGACAGGGGCACTGAAGCTTTCTTT
CASSADRGTEAFF
>.|TRBV5-1|.|TRBJ2-1
TGCGCCAGCTCGGCGCGGGGCTCCTACAATGAGCAGTTCTTC
CASSARGSYNEQFF
>once|TRBV6-2/TRBV6-3|.|TRBJ2-3
TGTGCCAGCAGTTACGGCGGGATCACAGATACGCAGTATTTT
CASSYGGITDTQYF
>.|TRBV6-5|.|TRBJ2-7
TGTGCCAGCAGCACACAGGGACCTTCTTACTTC
CASSTQGPSYF
>.|TRBV24-1|TRBD2|TRBJ2-6
TGTGCCACCAGCTCACCAGGGACTAGCGGGAGAGGGGCCAACGTCCTGACTTTC
CATSSPGTSGRGANVLTF
>.|TRBV6-2/TRBV6-3|TRBD1|TRBJ1-1
TGTGCCAGCAGCCGCGGTGGGACAGGGCTGAACACTGAAGCTTTCTTT
CASSRGGTGLNTEAFF
>.|TRBV5-1|TRBD2|TRBJ2-1
TGCGCCAGCAGTCCTGTGGGACTACCGAATGAGCAGTTCTTC
CASSPVGLPNEQFF
>.|TRBV18|TRBD1|TRBJ2-1
TGTGCCAGCTCACCACGCACAGGGGGCGCGGACCATGAGCAGTTCTTC
CASSPRTGGADHEQFF
>once|TRBV5-1|TRBD1|TRBJ2-1
TGCGCCAGCAGCTTGGGGGACAGGGGTCAATACAATGAGCAGTTCTTC
CASSLGDRGQYNEQFF
>.|TRBV29-1|TRBD1|TRBJ1-1
TGCAGCGTGGGACAGGGGGCCCCTGAAGCTTTCTTT
CSVGQGAPEAFF
>.|TRBV6-2/TRBV6-3|.|TRBJ2-4
TGTGCCAGCAGCCTAGGGGACATTCAGTACTTC
CASSLGDIQYF
>.|TRBV25-1|TRBD2|TRBJ2-1
TGTGCCAGCAGGATAGCGGGAGTAAGCAATGAGCAGTTCTTC
CASRIAGVSNEQFF
>.|TRBV7-2|TRBD2|TRBJ2-5
TGTGCCAGCAGCTTAGCCGGACTAGCGGTGGGAGAGACCCAGTACTTC
CASSLAGLAVGETQYF
>.|TRBV19|TRBD2|TRBJ2-3
TGTGCCAGTAGTTCCGGACTAGCGGGGTCCACAGATACGCAGTATTTT
CASSSGLAGSTDTQYF
>.|TRBV6-5|TRBD2|TRBJ2-2
TGTGCCAGCAGGCGCTTTCTAGCGGGCGGGGAGCTGTTTTTT
CASRRFLAGGELFF
>.|TRBV20-1|.|TRBJ2-5
TGCAGTGCTAGCCTAAAAGAGACCCAGTACTTC
CSASLKETQYF
>.|TRBV21-1|.|TRBJ2-7
TGTGCCAGCCAACGTTGGGGACTAGCGTGCTCCTACGAGCAGTACTTC
CASQRWGLACSYEQYF
>.|TRBV19|TRBD1|TRBJ1-6
TGTGCCAGTAGTCAGCTGGACAGGGATAATTCACCCCTCCACTTT
CASSQLDRDNSPLHF
>.|TRBV6-6|TRBD2|TRBJ2-5
TGTGCCAGCAGTTACTCCCCGGGGGGGGCCAAGGAGACCCAGTACTTC
CASSYSPGGAKETQYF